The 18 T cell receptor beta chains reported below all come from one sample, sequenced in a study of OX40 agonist ivuxolimab in advanced cancers. Measured with immunoSEQ multiplex PCR; TCRdb has only the in-frame clones, and not every one. The sample has tens of thousands of clones; around 87% are singletons. Specimen: CD4+ or CD8+ T cells sorted from blood, collected in a trial of the OX40 agonist ivuxolimab. The receptor source for this set is an adult with an advanced solid tumor such as melanoma, head and neck, liver or kidney cancer.

This chain uses TRBV5-1 with TRBJ1-1; D might be TRBD1 (5 bases). V lost 4 bases, J lost 0 bases, and 13 bases lay in between. The CDR3 has 15 residues. Germline V CDR1 and CDR2: SGHRS, YFSETQ. As DNA, the CDR3 is TGCGCCAGCAGCAGGACCGGGGGAATGAACACTGAAGCTTTCTTT. Amino acids: CASSRTGGMNTEAFF.

J is TRBJ1-2 and V is TRBV4-1, with 7 bases aligning to TRBD1. Germline-derived CDR1 and CDR2 are MGHRA and YSYEKL. The junction had 10 bases not matched to a gene; V was cut back by 4 bases and J by 5 bases. This CDR3 has 15 residues. The CDR3 here is CASSRSSGQIYGYTF. The CDR3 DNA is TGCGCCAGCAGCCGATCCTCGGGACAGATATATGGCTACACCTTC.

The J gene is TRBJ1-5, the V gene TRBV27; D is uncertain. V lost 2 bases to trimming and J lost 5 bases, with 10 bases between them. Germline lookup yields CDR1 MNHEY and CDR2 SMNVEV (reference sequence). The CDR3 spans 14 residues. The CDR3 DNA is TGTGCCAGCAGTTTAAGAAGGGCCGATCAGCCCCAGCATTTT. It encodes CASSLRRADQPQHF.

V is TRBV28 and J is TRBJ2-7; the match to TRBD1 covers 7 bases. The CDR3 loop spans 11 amino acids. The trim removed 5 bases at V and 5 bases at J, leaving 0 bases unmatched. CDR1 is MDHEN and CDR2 is SYDVKM in the germline V gene. The CDR3 nucleotides are TGTGCCAGCAGTACAGGGGACGAGCAGTACTTC. It codes for CASSTGDEQYF.

The chain couples TRBV11-2 to TRBJ2-7; 8 bases are a match to TRBD2. The CDR3 covers 14 residues. The V and J ends lost 3 bases and 6 bases, in that order; junction bases with no gene match: 7. Germline V lookup: CDR1 SGHAT, CDR2 FQNNGV. The CDR3 reads CASSFPGLVSEQYF. DNA of the CDR3: TGTGCCAGCAGCTTTCCGGGACTAGTAAGCGAGCAGTACTTC.

The J gene is TRBJ2-2, the V gene TRBV19; 10 positions match TRBD1. V shed 3 bases and J 4 bases; nucleotides not matched to a gene: 2. The CDR3 length is 15 residues. From germline, CDR1 is LNHDA and CDR2 SQIVND (reference sequence). CDR3 nucleotide sequence: TGTGCCAGTAGTATCGGGACAGGGGCCACCGGGGAGCTGTTTTTT. It specifies CASSIGTGATGELFF. Looking up the rest from reference TRBV19 and TRBJ2-2 gives the full variable domain: DGGITQSPKYLFRKEGQNVTLSCEQNLNHDAMYWYRQDPGQGLRLIYYSQIVNDFQKGDIAEGYSVSREKKESFPLTVTSAQKNPTAFYLCASSIGTGATGELFFGEGSRLTVL.

The V and J genes are TRBV2 and TRBJ2-1; D is possibly TRBD2 (6 bases). The CDR3 extends over 13 amino acids. The germline CDR1 and CDR2 sequences are SNHLY and FYNNEI. The ends were cut back, 6 bases at V and 4 bases at J, with 10 bases in the middle. In DNA, the CDR3 is TGTGCCAGCAGGGCGGGAACTTACAATGAGCAGTTCTTC. Its translation is CASRAGTYNEQFF.

The chain carries TRBV6-6 and TRBJ2-7, with 10 bases lining up with TRBD2. The V segment lost 11 bases and the J segment 2 bases; nucleotides outside the gene matches: 6. Looked up from germline, CDR1 is MNHNY and CDR2 is SVGAGI (reference sequence). The CDR3 spans 13 residues. The CDR3 loop reads CASSGGSTYEQYF. The CDR3 DNA is TGTGCCTCTAGCGGGGGATCAACCTACGAGCAGTACTTC.

In this sample, this clone turned up once. The chain employs TRBV19 and TRBJ1-5; D is undetermined. The germline V gene has CDR1 LNHDA and CDR2 SQIVND (reference sequence). This CDR3 has 14 amino acids. The ends were cut back, 1 base at V and 6 bases at J, with 10 bases in the middle. For the CDR3, the DNA is TGTGCCAGTAGTATAGGAGGGATGGGTCAGCCCCAGCATTTT. It yields the protein CASSIGGMGQPQHF. The variable domain in full, with the rest retrieved from reference TRBV19 and TRBJ1-5, is DGGITQSPKYLFRKEGQNVTLSCEQNLNHDAMYWYRQDPGQGLRLIYYSQIVNDFQKGDIAEGYSVSREKKESFPLTVTSAQKNPTAFYLCASSIGGMGQPQHFGDGTRLSIL.

The V call is TRBV6-1, the J call TRBJ2-3; D not certain. This CDR3 is 14 amino acids long. Trimming took 5 bases from V and 2 from J, leaving 11 bases between them. Looked up from germline, CDR1 is MNHNS and CDR2 is SASEGT. DNA for the CDR3: TGTGCCAGCAGTCGCAGCACCCTCACAGATACGCAGTATTTT. Amino acid sequence: CASSRSTLTDTQYF.

The CDR3 DNA is TGTGCCAGCAGCTTTGGGGCTAGCGCCTCTCGGGGGGAGCTGTTTTTT. Its translation is CASSFGASASRGELFF. The V call is TRBV7-3, the J call TRBJ2-2; D perhaps matches TRBD2 (6 bases). The V gene's germline CDR1 is SGHTA and CDR2 FQGTGA. The CDR3 loop spans 16 amino acids. V shed 3 bases and J shed 8 bases, with 19 bases lying between them. Drawing the rest from reference TRBV7-3 and TRBJ2-2, the complete variable domain is GAGVSQTPSNKVTEKGKYVELRCDPISGHTALYWYRQSLGQGPEFLIYFQGTGAADDSGLPNDRFFAVRPEGSVSTLKIQRTERGDSAVYLCASSFGASASRGELFFGEGSRLTVL.

The CDR3 bases are TGTGCCTGGAGTCTAACCCAAGAGACCCAGTACTTC. Amino acids: CAWSLTQETQYF. The chain recombines TRBV30 with TRBJ2-5; D ambiguous. Germline values: CDR1 GTSNPN, CDR2 SVGIG (reference sequence). V was shortened by 2 bases and J by 1 base, with 5 bases between the two germline ends. This CDR3 has 12 residues.

The chain carries TRBV6-4 and TRBJ2-3; either TRBD1 or TRBD2 may fit D (6 bases each). The CDR3 spans 14 residues. V was pared by 3 bases and J by 5 bases, with 12 bases between. Germline values: CDR1 MRHNA, CDR2 SNTAGT. The CDR3 loop reads CASSESGAGDTQYF. The CDR3, as DNA: TGTGCCAGCAGTGAATCGGGGGCTGGAGATACGCAGTATTTT.

The chain joins TRBV6-1 to TRBJ2-5, with 7 bases that match TRBD1. V trimming: 6 bases; J trimming: 7 bases; junction bases outside the gene matches: 8. Germline V gene data show CDR1 as MNHNS and CDR2 as SASEGT. The CDR3 consists of 13 residues. DNA of the CDR3: TGTGCCAGCAGCGAGGACAGGCAGAGGACCCAGTACTTC. Protein product: CASSEDRQRTQYF.

The chain is built from TRBV30 and TRBJ2-3, with D possibly being TRBD1 or TRBD2 (5 bases each). The CDR3 is 13 amino acids. V was pared by 6 bases and J by 2 bases, with 12 bases between. Per the germline V gene, CDR1 is GTSNPN and CDR2 is SVGIG (reference sequence). CDR3 region: CACGAGFTDTQYF. The CDR3 nucleotides are TGTGCCTGCGGGGCTGGCTTCACAGATACGCAGTATTTT.

This clone was detected only once. This chain joins TRBV27 and TRBJ1-5; 7 bases fit TRBD1. V lost 5 bases, J lost 4 bases, and 8 bases stayed unmatched. The CDR3 spans 15 residues. The V gene's germline CDR1 is MNHEY and CDR2 SMNVEV (reference sequence). The CDR3 is CASSKGRGENQPQHF. Written as DNA, the CDR3 is TGTGCCAGCAGTAAGGGCAGGGGGGAAAATCAGCCCCAGCATTTT.

This clone was observed a handful of times. The chain recombines TRBV6-6 with TRBJ1-3; D gene ambiguous. Germline V gene sequence: CDR1 MNHNY, CDR2 SVGAGI (reference sequence). Between the trimmed V and J ends, which lost 4 bases and 0 bases, there was a span of 10 bases. The CDR3 is 15 residues long. Here the CDR3 reads CASSSRIGSGNTIYF. The CDR3 DNA reads TGTGCCAGCAGTTCGAGGATCGGCTCTGGAAACACCATATATTTT.

This chain joins TRBV30 and TRBJ1-2; no clear D. The germline V and J ends were trimmed by 2 bases and 8 bases, with 12 bases remaining between them. This CDR3 has 12 residues. Germline V CDR1 and CDR2: GTSNPN, SVGIG (reference sequence). CDR3 loop: CAWSTAALGYTF. In DNA form, the CDR3 reads TGTGCCTGGAGTACAGCGGCGTTGGGCTACACCTTC.